Shown below are 8 T cell receptor beta chains from a single sample sequenced in a study of blood T cell repertoires in COVID-19. Here immunoSEQ multiplex PCR was the method, and the copy in TCRdb shows in-frame clones only, minus some. The table has more than 350,000 clones, approximately 89% seen once. Sequencing input: peripheral blood. These TCRs come from a young woman with COVID-19, enrolled during active disease.

This chain joins TRBV21-1 and TRBJ2-6; the table's TRBD1 call for D was not verified on the DNA. TRBV21-1 is flagged as a pseudogene. This CDR3 has 18 residues. The CDR3 spells CASSEGQGANSGANVLTF. The CDR3 DNA follows: TGTGCCAGCAGCGAGGGACAGGGGGCTAACTCTGGGGCCAACGTCCTGACTTTC.

CDR3 nucleotides: TGTGCCAGCAGCCAGGGACAGGGATCCAATCAGCCCCAGCATTTT. Translating gives CASSQGQGSNQPQHF. The V call is TRBV14, the J call TRBJ1-5; 9 bases are a match to TRBD1. The V segment lost 3 bases and the J segment 3 bases; nucleotides outside the gene matches: 3. The CDR3 loop spans 15 amino acids. CDR1 and CDR2 from the germline V gene are SGHDN and FVKESK.

The chain links TRBV4-2 to TRBJ2-7, with TRBD1 identical over 7 bases. CDR3 length: 14 residues. Germline V lookup: CDR1 LGHNA, CDR2 YNFKEQ. The J segment lost 4 bases and the V segment lost 1 base, leaving 4 bases of the junction unmatched. The CDR3 sequence is CASSQVRGPYEQYF. CDR3 in DNA: TGTGCCAGCAGCCAAGTTAGGGGGCCTTACGAGCAGTACTTC.

This chain connects TRBV5-4 to TRBJ2-7; D gene unclear. Germline V gene sequence: CDR1 SGHNT, CDR2 YYREEE (reference sequence). V gave up 1 base and J gave up 5 bases, with 16 bases separating them. The CDR3 has 15 residues. CDR3 in amino acids: CASSLRQTPRDEQYF. CDR3 bases: TGTGCCAGCAGCTTGCGGCAGACTCCTCGGGACGAGCAGTACTTC.

This chain connects TRBV7-9 to TRBJ1-2; TRBD1 aligns across 9 bases. The CDR3 covers 15 residues. CDR1 SEHNR and CDR2 FQNEAQ come from the germline V gene (reference sequence). The V and J ends lost 5 bases and 4 bases, in that order; junction bases with no gene match: 8. The CDR3 here is CASSPNRGRGYGYTF. Here the CDR3 DNA reads TGTGCCAGCAGCCCTAACAGGGGGCGAGGCTATGGCTACACCTTC.

This chain links TRBV28 with TRBJ1-5; TRBD1 aligns across 9 bases. In germline, CDR1 is MDHEN, CDR2 SYDVKM. V was pared by 2 bases and J by 7 bases, with 3 bases of the junction left unmatched. This CDR3 region has 14 residues. The CDR3 DNA is TGTGCCAGCAGTTTAGTGACAGGGGGGCAGCCCCAGCATTTT. It specifies CASSLVTGGQPQHF. Using reference TRBV28 and TRBJ1-5 for the parts outside the CDR3, the full variable domain is DVKVTQSSRYLVKRTGEKVFLECVQDMDHENMFWYRQDPGLGLRLIYFSYDVKMKEKGDIPEGYSVSREKKERFSLILESASTNQTSMYLCASSLVTGGQPQHFGDGTRLSIL.

This sequence joins TRBV11-2 and TRBJ2-1, with 12 bases identical to TRBD2. J was trimmed by 8 bases and V by 0 bases; bases with no gene match: 8. Germline-derived CDR1 and CDR2 are SGHAT and FQNNGV. CDR3 length: 17 amino acids. The CDR3 reads CASSLDPTSGRIHEQFF. In DNA, the CDR3 is TGTGCCAGCAGCTTAGATCCGACTAGCGGGAGAATCCATGAGCAGTTCTTC.

This chain links TRBV10-3 with TRBJ2-2; D unresolved. The CDR3 is made up of 14 amino acids. Between the trimmed V and J ends, which lost 8 bases and 4 bases, there was a span of 14 bases. Germline CDR1 reads ENHRY; CDR2 reads SYGVKD. The CDR3 here is CAIGRKAGTGELFF. The CDR3 DNA follows: TGTGCCATCGGGCGAAAGGCCGGCACCGGGGAGCTGTTTTTT.